This T cell receptor beta chain was identified in a study of blood T cell repertoires in COVID-19. CDR1 and CDR2 (germline): SQVTM, ANQGSEA. J gave up 0 bases and V 1 base, and 4 bases lay outside the gene matches. The length of the CDR3 is 15 residues. The count of this clone is one. Produced via immunoSEQ multiplex PCR; TCRdb's table is partial and in-frame only. The sample yields roughly 50,000 clones, about 91% seen once. The sample consisted of peripheral blood. V gene TRBV29-1 combines with J gene TRBJ1-1; TRBD1 matches 8 bases. The TCR sequence derives from a woman in her fifties or sixties with active COVID-19. CDR3: CSVEGGQGMNTEAFF. The CDR3 coding sequence is TGCAGCGTTGAAGGTGGACAGGGAATGAACACTGAAGCTTTCTTT. Using reference TRBV29-1 and TRBJ1-1 for the parts outside the CDR3, the full variable domain is SAVISQKPSRDICQRGTSLTIQCQVDSQVTMMFWYRQQPGQSLTLIATANQGSEATYESGFVIDKFPISRPNLTFSTLTVSNMSPEDSSIYLCSVEGGQGMNTEAFFGQGTRLTVV.